This TCR beta chain was found in a study of cytotoxic CD8 clonotypes in ibrutinib-treated CLL. Overall study results and limits: Progressing and sustained-remission patients had different sampling times. Ibrutinib response saw clonality rise, and progression saw it return toward baseline.

Remarks on this clone: What it binds is unknown.

The planned depth of sequencing spanned 1 in 200,000 to 1 in 1 million T cells. Libraries were prepared by immunoSEQ multiplex PCR; TCRdb keeps only in-frame clonotypes and omits some of them. The sample lists approximately 60,000 clones, approximately 60% occurring once. The sequences come from PBMCs, collected after 24 months of ibrutinib treatment. This TCR derives from a human donor with chronic lymphocytic leukemia.

CDR3 in DNA: TGTGCCAGCAGCTTTTTTTCGGGAGGGCCCCACGAGCAGTACTTC. Amino acid sequence: CASSFFSGGPHEQYF. The chain uses TRBV7-2 and TRBJ2-7, with 8 bases matching TRBD2. J gave up 5 bases and V 3 bases, and 9 bases lay outside the gene matches. The CDR3 is 15 amino acids. Germline V gene lookup returns CDR1 SGHTA and CDR2 FQGNSA.